This record covers a single T cell receptor (beta chain). These data are taken from a study of Tregs in tolerant kidney transplant recipients. Trimming took 4 bases from V and 8 from J, leaving 16 bases between them. CDR3 length: 14 amino acids. CDR1 and CDR2 from the germline V gene are SGHRS and YFSETQ. The table came from immunoSEQ multiplex PCR; TCRdb's copy has only in-frame clones and leaves some out. This sample has some 110,000 clones, with roughly nine tenths found just once. V is TRBV5-1 and J is TRBJ2-4; possibly TRBD2 for D (6 bases). Sample: CD4+ T cells from blood. This receptor was taken from a human donor in good health. For the CDR3, the DNA is TGCGCCAGCAGCCCCGGGGGTCTTGGGGACATTCAGTACTTC. It codes for CASSPGGLGDIQYF.